This TCR beta chain emerged from a study of radiotherapy plus CTLA-4 blockade in lung cancer. Study-wide background: Objective responses arose in approximately 19% of patients, and 25% to 35% experienced disease control. Study-level results: Peripheral blood showed expansion of tumor-derived TCR clones after radiotherapy and ipilimumab.

Details on this clone: The target antigen is unknown. The sample carries other DNA sequences with the same CDR3.

The repertoire was sequenced with immunoSEQ multiplex PCR; TCRdb's copy has only in-frame clones and lacks some. The sample yields approximately 85,000 clones, about 83% seen once. Trimming pared 7 bases from V and 2 bases from J, leaving 27 bases between. The CDR3 contains 19 residues. The rearrangement joins TRBV6-7 to TRBJ1-5; D might be TRBD1 (5 bases). TRBV6-7 is marked as an open reading frame, function uncertain. The source is a human donor with non-small cell lung cancer that progressed on radiotherapy plus ipilimumab. The source material was peripheral blood, sampled from a patient treated with radiotherapy plus ipilimumab. In DNA form, the CDR3 reads TGTGCCAGCAACTCCGAGACAGTGCTCGGATGGGGCGGCAATCAGCCCCAGCATTTT. Amino acids: CASNSETVLGWGGNQPQHF.